This entry lists 28 T cell receptor beta chains sequenced from one sample in a study of T cells in Graves' hyperthyroidism and ophthalmopathy. What was amplified from RNA transcripts were TCR beta CDR3 regions. TCR CDR3 underwent first-round RT-PCR with the HTBI primer set. TCRdb re-called the multiplex PCR reads with MiXCR, one entry per CDR3 protein. The data show hundreds of thousands of distinct CDR3 sequences, approximately 16% seen once. Specimen: blood. These TCRs come from a middle-aged woman with Graves' ophthalmopathy.

This rearrangement joins TRBV6-1 to TRBJ2-3; D not resolved. With 6 bases removed from V and 6 bases from J, the gap between germline ends came to 19 bases. CDR1 MNHNS and CDR2 SASEGT come from the germline V gene. The CDR3 is 15 residues long. The CDR3 region is CASSDFDSTRDTQYF. In DNA, the CDR3 is TGTGCCAGCAGCGATTTTGATTCGACCCGGGATACGCAGTATTTT.

This clonotype was detected ten times or more. CDR3 protein: CASSGLAEDTQYF. In DNA, the CDR3 is TGTGCCAGCTCAGGGCTAGCGGAAGATACGCAGTATTTT. This chain uses TRBV18 with TRBJ2-3, with TRBD2 identical over 7 bases. This CDR3 has 13 residues. CDR1 is KGHSH, CDR2 LQKENI, per germline. V gave up 5 bases and J gave up 5 bases; unmatched junction bases: 4. The full variable domain, rest sourced from reference TRBV18 and TRBJ2-3, is NAGVMQNPRHLVRRRGQEARLRCSPMKGHSHVYWYRQLPEEGLKFMVYLQKENIIDESGMPKERFSAEFPKEGPSILRIQQVVRGDSAAYFCASSGLAEDTQYFGPGTRLTVL.

This clonotype appeared many times. This rearrangement joins TRBV12-3 or TRBV12-4 to TRBJ1-6; a possible D gene is TRBD1 (5 bases). There are 14 residues in the CDR3. The V end was cut by 8 bases, the J end by 6 bases, with 14 bases between. The CDR3 DNA is TGTGCCAGCGGTCAGGGTCACGGTAATTCACCCCTCCACTTT. As protein: CASGQGHGNSPLHF.

This clonotype has at least ten counts. The chain joins TRBV18 to TRBJ2-7; 9 bases are shared with TRBD1. With V trimmed by 2 bases and J by 3 bases, 5 bases remained unmatched. CDR1 KGHSH and CDR2 LQKENI come from the germline V gene. This CDR3 spans 15 amino acids. The chain's CDR3 is CASSPTGTGNYEQYF. The CDR3 DNA reads as TGTGCCAGCTCACCAACCGGGACAGGGAACTACGAGCAGTACTTC.

This clonotype was detected ten times or more. This CDR3 reads CASSSFQGPPYNEQFF. The CDR3 region has the DNA TGTGCCAGCAGCTCCTTTCAGGGGCCGCCCTACAATGAGCAGTTCTTC. The V call is TRBV28, the J call TRBJ2-1; TRBD1 might be the D (6 bases). The CDR3 sequence is 16 residues long. Germline values: CDR1 MDHEN, CDR2 SYDVKM. V was cut by 6 bases and J by 2 bases, with 17 bases left in between.

This clonotype was detected many times. CDR3 amino acids: CASSSIDRGNNEQFF. CDR3 nucleotides: TGTGCCAGCTCATCCATTGACAGGGGGAACAATGAGCAGTTCTTC. The chain carries TRBV18 and TRBJ2-1; TRBD1 agrees at 9 bases. The CDR3 totals 15 residues. V lost 5 bases, J lost 5 bases, and 7 bases stayed unmatched. From germline, CDR1 is KGHSH and CDR2 LQKENI.

This clonotype was recorded at least ten times. This chain uses TRBV3-1 with TRBJ1-2, with unresolved D. This CDR3 contains 15 residues. In germline, CDR1 is LGHDT, CDR2 YNNKEL (reference sequence). Trimming left V 0 bases short and J 5 bases short, with 13 bases between. The CDR3 is CASSQDARSTYGYTF. DNA of the CDR3: TGTGCCAGCAGCCAAGATGCCCGGTCGACGTATGGCTACACCTTC.

In its sample, this clonotype was seen many times. The rearrangement links TRBV11-1 to TRBJ2-7; TRBD1 is a possible D gene (7 bases). V lost 7 bases, J lost 11 bases, and 21 bases lay in between. The CDR3 runs 13 residues. Germline V gene data show CDR1 as SGHAT and CDR2 as FQDESV (reference sequence). For the CDR3, the DNA is TGTGCCAGCACCGGACAGGAGGGGACGGAGGAGTACTTC. Its translation is CASTGQEGTEEYF.

This clonotype was seen more than once but under ten times. This chain joins TRBV5-1 and TRBJ1-1; a possible D gene is TRBD1 (5 bases). The germline gives CDR1 SGHRS, CDR2 YFSETQ. The CDR3 consists of 20 residues. V lost 1 base and J lost 3, with 28 bases in between. In DNA, the CDR3 is TGCGCCAGCAGCTTGTCGGGTTCCGGGACTCAAGGGATATTTTACACTGAAGCTTTCTTT. Its protein is CASSLSGSGTQGIFYTEAFF.

This chain joins TRBV20-1 and TRBJ2-3; possible D gene TRBD2, 6 bases. CDR3 length: 13 amino acids. V lost 5 bases to trimming and J lost 4 bases, with 13 bases between them. CDR1 and CDR2 from the germline V gene are DFQATT and SNEGSKA (reference sequence). Written as DNA, the CDR3 is TGCAGTGCTCACGGCGGGGTTTCAGATACGCAGTATTTT. It encodes CSAHGGVSDTQYF.

This clonotype occurred a few times. The chain joins TRBV12-3 or TRBV12-4 to TRBJ2-2, with TRBD1 identical over 8 bases. Germline trimming cut 4 bases from V and 4 bases from J; bases unmatched to any gene: 2. The CDR3 has 14 residues. The CDR3 reads CASSSQGATGELFF. Written as DNA, the CDR3 is TGTGCCAGCAGTTCTCAGGGGGCCACCGGGGAGCTGTTTTTT.

This clonotype has just a few counts. The chain couples TRBV11-2 to TRBJ1-4; D call uncertain. The CDR3 spans 11 residues. Germline-derived CDR1 and CDR2 are SGHAT and FQNNGV. Trimming took off 7 bases at V and 5 bases at J, with 5 bases between the two ends. The CDR3 region is CASKENEKLFF. The CDR3 region has the DNA TGTGCCAGCAAGGAAAATGAAAAACTGTTTTTT.

This clonotype was counted at least ten times. This chain connects TRBV12-3 or TRBV12-4 to TRBJ1-1, with no clear D. The CDR3 extends over 15 amino acids. Trimming left V 4 bases short and J 0 bases short, with 12 bases between. In DNA, the CDR3 is TGTGCCAGCAGTTCCTTAGGCCGAATGAACACTGAAGCTTTCTTT. Translating gives CASSSLGRMNTEAFF.

This clonotype was counted at least ten times. The gene calls are TRBV5-1 and TRBJ2-5, with unresolved D. The length of the CDR3 is 14 residues. The germline V gene encodes CDR1 SGHRS and CDR2 YFSETQ. The V end was cut by 6 bases, the J end by 2 bases, with 14 bases between. The CDR3 DNA is TGCGCCAGCAACCCCTCGACATCTCAAGAGACCCAGTACTTC. Translation gives CASNPSTSQETQYF.

This clonotype has at least ten counts. V usage is TRBV2 and J usage is TRBJ2-4; D not certain. Germline loops: CDR1 SNHLY, CDR2 FYNNEI. The CDR3 sequence is 16 residues long. V gave up 5 bases and J gave up 0 bases, with 14 bases separating them. CDR3 coding DNA: TGTGCCAGCAGTACCGAGCCAATACTAGCCAAAAACATTCAGTACTTC. It specifies CASSTEPILAKNIQYF.

This chain joins TRBV4-1 and TRBJ1-6; maybe TRBD1 (5 bases). Trimming removed 3 bases at V and 0 bases at J, with 21 bases between. Germline V gene lookup returns CDR1 MGHRA and CDR2 YSYEKL. CDR3 size: 20 residues. The DNA for the CDR3 is TGCGCCAGCAGCCACCCGAGGATAGGGGCTGGAAGCTCCTATAATTCACCCCTCCACTTT. This sequence encodes CASSHPRIGAGSSYNSPLHF.

A note on this clonotype: Just one base apart from a much larger clone, this may be a read error. This chain uses TRBV7-6 with TRBJ2-1; TRBD2 matches at 13 bases. CDR1 SGHVS and CDR2 FNYEAQ come from the germline V gene. This CDR3 has 18 residues. The junction had 12 bases not matched to a gene; V was cut back by 5 bases and J by 5 bases. The CDR3 loop reads CASSLPFRTSGSDNEQFF. In nucleotides, the CDR3 is TGTGCCAGCAGCCTACCGTTCAGGACTAGCGGGAGTGACAATGAGCAGTTCTTC. Complete variable domain (other parts from reference TRBV7-6 and TRBJ2-1): GAGVSQSPRYKVTKRGQDVALRCDPISGHVSLYWYRQALGQGPEFLTYFNYEAQQDKSGLPNDRFSAERPEGSISTLTIQRTEQRDSAMYRCASSLPFRTSGSDNEQFFGPGTRLTVL.

This clonotype has just a few counts. The chain uses TRBV10-3 and TRBJ1-5; the match to TRBD1 covers 10 bases. CDR3 length: 16 amino acids. The V and J ends lost 3 bases and 6 bases, in that order; junction bases with no gene match: 8. Germline V gives CDR1 ENHRY, CDR2 SYGVKD. The CDR3 sequence: CAISDPDRGEAQPQHF. In DNA, the CDR3 is TGTGCCATCAGTGACCCGGACAGGGGGGAAGCTCAGCCCCAGCATTTT.

This clonotype was picked up many times. The V gene is TRBV10-3, the J gene TRBJ1-3, with 11 nucleotides matching TRBD1. Losses at the gene ends were 0 bases for V and 5 bases for J; bases not matched to a gene: 3. The CDR3 has 16 amino acids. The germline V gene has CDR1 ENHRY and CDR2 SYGVKD. In DNA form, the CDR3 reads TGTGCCATCAGTGAGTCCCGGGACAGGGGGAGAAACACCATATATTTT. It codes for CAISESRDRGRNTIYF.

This clonotype was detected many times. The V call is TRBV19, the J call TRBJ2-3; TRBD2 aligns across 15 bases. The CDR3 extends over 18 amino acids. V dropped 8 bases and J dropped 1; count of bases not matched to a gene: 10. The germline gives CDR1 LNHDA, CDR2 SQIVND (reference sequence). The CDR3 region has the DNA TGTGCCAGTTCACTCGGACTAGCGGGAGGGCCGGGCACAGATACGCAGTATTTT. The encoded protein is CASSLGLAGGPGTDTQYF.

This clonotype was picked up a small number of times. The V and J genes are TRBV4-2 and TRBJ2-1, with D possibly matching TRBD2 (5 bases). In germline, CDR1 is LGHNA, CDR2 YNFKEQ. This CDR3 spans 18 amino acids. V gave up 6 bases and J gave up 0 bases, with 21 bases separating them. For the CDR3, the DNA is TGTGCCAGCAGTCCCTCCGCTGCGGGCCCGAGCTCCTACAATGAGCAGTTCTTC. The encoded protein is CASSPSAAGPSSYNEQFF.

This clonotype was seen repeatedly, ten times or more. The V call is TRBV5-1, the J call TRBJ1-4; D unresolved. The CDR3 is 14 amino acids. CDR1 SGHRS and CDR2 YFSETQ come from the germline V gene. The ends were cut back, 7 bases at V and 7 bases at J, with 17 bases in the middle. This CDR3 reads CASGLTGGSEKLFF. The CDR3 nucleotides are TGCGCCAGCGGCCTCACGGGAGGAAGTGAAAAACTGTTTTTT.

The chain employs TRBV7-3 and TRBJ2-2, with 8 bases aligning to TRBD1. J was trimmed by 3 bases and V by 2 bases; bases with no gene match: 2. The CDR3 covers 15 residues. Germline loops: CDR1 SGHTA, CDR2 FQGTGA. The CDR3 sequence: CASSLQGAYTGELFF. CDR3 DNA sequence: TGTGCCAGCAGCTTACAGGGGGCGTACACCGGGGAGCTGTTTTTT.

J is TRBJ2-7 and V is TRBV11-2; TRBD2 agrees at 10 bases. The CDR3 covers 17 residues. J gave up 0 bases and V 3 bases, and 8 bases lay outside the gene matches. Germline CDR1 SGHAT, CDR2 FQNNGV. The CDR3 DNA sequence: TGTGCCAGCAGCTTGGTCCTAGCGGGGGATAGCTCCTACGAGCAGTACTTC. Its translation is CASSLVLAGDSSYEQYF. Combining the CDR3 with reference TRBV11-2 and TRBJ2-7 gives the whole variable domain EAGVAQSPRYKIIEKRQSVAFWCNPISGHATLYWYQQILGQGPKLLIQFQNNGVVDDSQLPKDRFSAERLKGVDSTLKIQPAKLEDSAVYLCASSLVLAGDSSYEQYFGPGTRLTVT.

This clonotype has a handful of counts. The J gene is TRBJ2-1, the V gene TRBV10-2; 9 bases fit TRBD1. The CDR3 runs to 16 residues. Germline V gene sequence: CDR1 WSHSY, CDR2 SAAADI. V shed 5 bases and J 9 bases; nucleotides not matched to a gene: 14. The CDR3: CASSNPGQGTRGEQFF. As DNA, the CDR3 is TGCGCCAGCAGTAACCCGGGACAGGGCACACGCGGTGAGCAGTTCTTC.

The gene calls are TRBV5-1 and TRBJ2-5, with 9 positions matching TRBD1. Per germline, CDR1 SGHRS and CDR2 YFSETQ. The junction had 17 bases not matched to a gene; V was cut back by 5 bases and J by 6 bases. CDR3 length: 17 amino acids. The CDR3: CASSFRRTGTGWKTQYF. In nucleotides, the CDR3 is TGCGCCAGCAGTTTCCGACGGACCGGGACAGGGTGGAAGACCCAGTACTTC.

In this sample, this clonotype turned up many times. This rearrangement joins TRBV6-1 to TRBJ1-1; a weak D match, TRBD1 (6 bases). Germline-derived CDR1 and CDR2 are MNHNS and SASEGT. V lost 6 bases and J 3 bases, leaving 14 bases between the germline ends. The CDR3 has 14 amino acids. CDR3 sequence reads: CASRLQGSHTEAFF. As DNA, the CDR3 is TGTGCCAGCAGATTACAGGGCTCTCACACTGAAGCTTTCTTT.

This clonotype has at least ten counts. V usage is TRBV11-2 and J usage is TRBJ1-1, with TRBD1 as a possible D gene (5 bases). This CDR3 is 13 amino acids long. The V and J ends lost 0 bases and 8 bases respectively, with 10 bases between them. Germline-derived CDR1 and CDR2 are SGHAT and FQNNGV. CDR3 in DNA: TGTGCCAGCAGCTTAGAGGCACGGGGGGAAGCTTTCTTT. Protein: CASSLEARGEAFF. Full variable domain (remainder filled in from reference TRBV11-2 and TRBJ1-1): EAGVAQSPRYKIIEKRQSVAFWCNPISGHATLYWYQQILGQGPKLLIQFQNNGVVDDSQLPKDRFSAERLKGVDSTLKIQPAKLEDSAVYLCASSLEARGEAFFGQGTRLTVV.